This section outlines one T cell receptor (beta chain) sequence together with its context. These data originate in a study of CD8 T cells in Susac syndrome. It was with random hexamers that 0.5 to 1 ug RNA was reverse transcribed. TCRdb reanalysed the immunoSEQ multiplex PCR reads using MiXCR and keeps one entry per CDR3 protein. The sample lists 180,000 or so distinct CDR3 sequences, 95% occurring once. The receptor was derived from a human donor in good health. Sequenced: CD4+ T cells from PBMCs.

CDR3 protein: CSATTAGFRETQYF. The CDR3 DNA sequence: TGCAGTGCCACGACGGCGGGATTCCGAGAGACCCAGTACTTC. The J gene is TRBJ2-5, the V gene TRBV20-1; TRBD2 is a possible D gene (6 bases). Germline-derived CDR1 and CDR2 are DFQATT and SNEGSKA (reference sequence). The V end lost 6 bases, the J end lost 4 bases, and 18 bases lay between the germline ends. The CDR3 consists of 14 residues.